This TCR beta chain was sequenced in a study of control samples from healthy donors and cancer patients (dated by TCRdb to the early 2020s). Libraries were constructed by the immunoSEQ multiplex PCR assay. TCRdb limited this immuneACCESS table to in-frame rearrangements with V and J called. A share of clones is missing; checked studies link under half to unresolved V genes, and the rest is unexplained. This sample has under 100,000 clones in its table, and approximately 91% of those were observed once. Clones ranked in the top ten supply about 10% of the sample. CDR1 is given as LNHNV and CDR2 as YYDKDF, both from the germline V gene (reference sequence). The CDR3 covers 12 residues, taking in both the cysteine and the phenylalanine. The retained sequence is limited to the CDR3, 36 bases, with the frame set at the first base. V lost 0 bases and J lost 9 bases; the stretch between them is 7 bases long.

This clone was detected only a few times. Its recognized antigen is unknown. No quality values exist for individual bases; no much larger clone is one base distant. Recombination joined TRBV15 with TRBJ2-3; no D gene can be assigned with confidence. The specimen sequenced was PBMCs. This clonotype originated in a woman aged 45 to 65 with colorectal cancer. The DNA sequence is given as TGTGCCACCAGCAGAGATGCGACCACGCAGTATTTT. It is translated as CATSRDATTQYF.